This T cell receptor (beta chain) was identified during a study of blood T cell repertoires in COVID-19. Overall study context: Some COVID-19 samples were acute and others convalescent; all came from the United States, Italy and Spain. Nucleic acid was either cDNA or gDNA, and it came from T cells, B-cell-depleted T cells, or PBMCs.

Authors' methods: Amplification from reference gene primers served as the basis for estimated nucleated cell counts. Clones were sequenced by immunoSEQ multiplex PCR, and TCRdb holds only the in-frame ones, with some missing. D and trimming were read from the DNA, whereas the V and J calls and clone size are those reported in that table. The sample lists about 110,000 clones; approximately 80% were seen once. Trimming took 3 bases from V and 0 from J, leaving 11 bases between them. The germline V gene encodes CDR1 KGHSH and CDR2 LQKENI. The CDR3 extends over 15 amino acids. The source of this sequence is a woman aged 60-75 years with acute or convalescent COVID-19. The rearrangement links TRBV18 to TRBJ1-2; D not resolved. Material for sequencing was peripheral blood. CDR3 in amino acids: CASSPVTDTNYGYTF. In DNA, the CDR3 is TGTGCCAGCTCACCCGTGACCGACACTAACTATGGCTACACCTTC.